This passage covers 19 T cell receptor beta chains from one sample sequenced in a study of lymphopenia after photon versus proton radiotherapy. The method was immunoSEQ multiplex PCR; TCRdb's version includes in-frame clones alone and lacks a portion of them. This table has around 19,000 clones, roughly 90% appearing once. The material sequenced was peripheral blood, taken from a patient treated with photon-based radiotherapy. The source is a woman aged 35 to 49 with cholangiocarcinoma.

The rearrangement joins TRBV4-1 to TRBJ2-5; D call uncertain. The V gene lost 0 bases and the J gene lost 2 bases, with 4 bases spanning the gap. The CDR3 has 13 residues. Germline CDR1 and CDR2: MGHRA and YSYEKL. The CDR3 DNA reads as TGCGCCAGCAGCCAAGATGATCAAGAGACCCAGTACTTC. This sequence encodes CASSQDDQETQYF.

The genes are TRBV5-6 and TRBJ1-2, with D perhaps matching TRBD1 (5 bases). Trimming took off 2 bases at V and 7 bases at J, with 12 bases between the two ends. The germline V gene has CDR1 SGHDT and CDR2 YYEEEE. The CDR3 has 13 residues. CDR3 nucleotides: TGTGCCAGCAGCTTAGCAGGGACGGGTGGCTACACCTTC. Its protein product is CASSLAGTGGYTF.

The chain has TRBV25-1 and TRBJ1-6; no firm D call. V dropped 8 bases and J dropped 0 bases, with 11 bases sitting between them. The CDR3 loop spans 15 amino acids. The germline V gene encodes CDR1 MGHDK and CDR2 SYGVNS. CDR3 residues: CASRHTSSYNSPLHF. DNA for the CDR3: TGTGCCAGCCGCCACACAAGCTCCTATAATTCACCCCTCCACTTT.

V usage is TRBV2 and J usage is TRBJ2-5; 8 bases map to TRBD2. Trimming removed 6 bases from V and 2 bases from J; junction bases left unmatched: 5. The germline V gene encodes CDR1 SNHLY and CDR2 FYNNEI. The CDR3 sequence is 14 residues long. The CDR3 reads CASRPGGVQETQYF. Here the CDR3 DNA reads TGTGCCAGCAGGCCGGGGGGGGTACAAGAGACCCAGTACTTC.

This clone was observed a few times. The gene calls are TRBV6-5 and TRBJ1-2, with 7 bases lining up with TRBD1. Germline V gene lookup returns CDR1 MNHEY and CDR2 SVGAGI. There are 13 residues in the CDR3. V shed 2 bases and J 4 bases; nucleotides not matched to a gene: 1. The CDR3 DNA follows: TGTGCCAGCAGTTACGGGACAGTCTATGGCTACACCTTC. It encodes CASSYGTVYGYTF.

The chain uses TRBV11-2 and TRBJ2-7, with a possible D match to TRBD1 (6 bases). The germline V gene encodes CDR1 SGHAT and CDR2 FQNNGV. The V gene lost 6 bases and the J gene lost 2 bases, with 14 bases spanning the gap. CDR3 length: 14 residues. The chain's CDR3 is CASRRQALTYEQYF. CDR3 sequence (DNA): TGTGCCAGCAGGCGACAGGCCCTAACCTACGAGCAGTACTTC.

This clone was detected only a few times. The rearrangement joins TRBV28 to TRBJ1-2; no clear D gene. The V end was cut by 6 bases, the J end by 0 bases, with 20 bases between. CDR3 length: 17 residues. The germline V gene has CDR1 MDHEN and CDR2 SYDVKM. This CDR3 reads CASSEHKPDSSNYGYTF. Here the CDR3 DNA reads TGTGCCAGCAGCGAGCATAAACCCGATTCATCTAACTATGGCTACACCTTC.

In the case of this clone: One end of the junction is discordant with germline, which a read error may explain. This chain connects TRBV11-3 to TRBJ1-2, with TRBD1 matching over 10 bases. CDR1 is SGHNT, CDR2 YENEEA, per germline. The CDR3 contains 13 residues. The CDR3 reads CASSLNPGTGVAF. The CDR3, as DNA: TGTGCCAGCAGCTTAAACCCCGGGACAGGGGTTGCCTTC.

The chain employs TRBV30 and TRBJ1-1; D is unresolved. The germline CDR1 and CDR2 sequences are GTSNPN and SVGIG (reference sequence). Trimming removed 5 bases from V and 4 bases from J, with 17 bases in between. The CDR3 has 14 amino acids. CDR3 sequence (DNA): TGTGCCTGGCGACCCTCCCCCTTGGGCACTGAAGCTTTCTTT. Its protein is CAWRPSPLGTEAFF.

The chain combines TRBV7-9 with TRBJ1-1; D unresolved. The CDR3 has 13 residues. CDR1 and CDR2 from the germline V gene are SEHNR and FQNEAQ (reference sequence). V was trimmed by 5 bases and J by 1 base, leaving 8 bases between them. CDR3 in DNA: TGTGCCAGCAGCCCCTTTGGGAACACTGAAGCTTTCTTT. Its translation is CASSPFGNTEAFF.

The CDR3 coding sequence is TGTGCCAGCAGCGTAGCGAGCGGGAACGGCCAAGAGACCCAGTACTTC. Amino acid sequence: CASSVASGNGQETQYF. The chain has TRBV9 and TRBJ2-5, with 7 bases identical to TRBD2. V was pared by 0 bases and J by 1 base, with 6 bases of the junction left unmatched. The CDR3 is 16 amino acids. In germline, CDR1 is SGDLS, CDR2 YYNGEE.

In regard to this clone: Other DNA sequences in this sample translate to the same CDR3. The chain combines TRBV10-3 with TRBJ1-1, with 9 bases that match TRBD1. The CDR3 is made up of 13 amino acids. Germline V gene sequence: CDR1 ENHRY, CDR2 SYGVKD. V lost 7 bases and J lost 5; bases outside the gene matches: 5. CDR3 sequence reads: CAITEGQGTEAFF. In DNA form, the CDR3 reads TGTGCCATCACCGAGGGACAGGGTACTGAAGCTTTCTTT.

This clone was observed once. CDR3 sequence: CASSHRDRAYEQYF. CDR3 nucleotide sequence: TGTGCCAGCAGCCACCGGGACAGGGCCTACGAGCAGTACTTC. This chain joins TRBV5-4 and TRBJ2-7; 9 bases align to TRBD1. CDR3 length: 14 residues. The trim removed 4 bases at V and 2 bases at J, leaving 4 bases unmatched. Germline values: CDR1 SGHNT, CDR2 YYREEE (reference sequence).

The chain couples TRBV27 to TRBJ2-2, with TRBD2 identical over 9 bases. V trimming: 5 bases; J trimming: 8 bases; junction bases outside the gene matches: 12. The CDR3 covers 16 residues. The germline V gene has CDR1 MNHEY and CDR2 SMNVEV (reference sequence). This chain's CDR3 is CASSPEREVLAGELFF. CDR3 DNA sequence: TGTGCCAGCAGTCCAGAGCGGGAGGTATTAGCGGGGGAGCTGTTTTTT.

The chain carries TRBV4-2 and TRBJ2-7, with 13 bases identical to TRBD2. V trimming: 0 bases; J trimming: 5 bases; junction bases outside the gene matches: 1. CDR3 size: 15 residues. Per germline, CDR1 LGHNA and CDR2 YNFKEQ. The CDR3 nucleotides read TGTGCCAGCAGCCAAGAAGGACTAGCGGGAGACGAGCAGTACTTC. Translation gives CASSQEGLAGDEQYF.

The chain links TRBV4-2 to TRBJ1-1; no definite D call. Trimming removed 3 bases from V and 6 bases from J, with 14 bases in between. This CDR3 is 14 amino acids long. The V gene's germline CDR1 is LGHNA and CDR2 YNFKEQ. The CDR3 DNA reads TGTGCCAGCAGCCAGAGGACCGGAGAGGCTGAAGCTTTCTTT. Protein: CASSQRTGEAEAFF.

This chain links TRBV28 with TRBJ2-3, with 11 positions matching TRBD2. V dropped 5 bases and J dropped 6; count of bases not matched to a gene: 10. Germline loops: CDR1 MDHEN, CDR2 SYDVKM. The CDR3 runs 16 residues. The DNA for the CDR3 is TGTGCCAGCAGTCCCCTCTTAGCGGGAGGGGGGGATACGCAGTATTTT. Translation gives CASSPLLAGGGDTQYF.

The CDR3 reads CASSLEGRGQPQHF. The CDR3 DNA reads as TGCGCCAGCAGCTTGGAGGGGAGGGGACAGCCCCAGCATTTT. The J gene is TRBJ1-5, the V gene TRBV5-1, with D possibly TRBD1 on 5 matching bases. Between the trimmed V and J ends, which lost 0 bases and 7 bases, there was a span of 11 bases. The germline V gene has CDR1 SGHRS and CDR2 YFSETQ. The CDR3 has 14 amino acids.

The chain uses TRBV7-2 and TRBJ2-3, with TRBD2 matching 12 bases. Germline CDR1 and CDR2: SGHTA and FQGNSA. The CDR3 extends over 14 amino acids. V lost 5 bases and J lost 6; bases outside the gene matches: 3. The CDR3 DNA reads as TGTGCCAGCAGCCCAACTAGCGGGGGGGATACGCAGTATTTT. Encoded protein: CASSPTSGGDTQYF.